Listed here is a single T cell receptor (beta chain). Germline loops: CDR1 LGHNA, CDR2 YNFKEQ. There are 18 residues in the CDR3. V shed 0 bases and J 4 bases; nucleotides not matched to a gene: 11. This sample stems from a study of blood T cell repertoires in COVID-19. Across the study: Whether acute or convalescent, the COVID-19 samples came from the United States, Italy and Spain.

How the authors handled the data: Quantification of nucleated cells was approximated via reference gene primer amplification. Clones were sequenced by immunoSEQ multiplex PCR, and TCRdb holds only the in-frame ones, with some missing. V and J calls and clone size come straight from that table; D and trimming were deduced from the DNA. This table has 650,000 to 800,000 clones, about 90% appearing once. This receptor was taken from a woman aged 18-29 years with acute or convalescent COVID-19. V gene TRBV4-2 combines with J gene TRBJ1-4; TRBD1 aligns across 7 bases. What was sequenced was peripheral blood. The CDR3 DNA sequence: TGTGCCAGCAGCCAAGACAGAATCCGGGACAGAGGTAATGAAAAACTGTTTTTT. Translation: CASSQDRIRDRGNEKLFF.